The 24 T cell receptor beta chains in this list originate from one sample, sequenced in a study of response to subunit inactivated influenza vaccine. From the RT-PCR reads, TCRdb called clonotypes with MiXCR, one entry per CDR3 protein. The sample carries under 850,000 distinct CDR3 sequences, roughly 18% recorded once. The sample here was PBMCs from blood, taken roughly 5 days after vaccination. These TCRs come from a man in his forties or fifties who received an inactivated influenza vaccine.

A remark on this clonotype: A read error may account for a junction end that differs from germline. The CDR3 is CSSGGVSYEKYF. The CDR3 DNA reads as TGCAGCTCAGGGGGAGTCTCCTACGAGAAGTACTTC. The rearrangement joins TRBV20-1 to TRBJ2-7, with TRBD1 identical over 7 bases. The CDR3 has 12 residues. Per the germline V gene, CDR1 is DFQATT and CDR2 is SNEGSKA (reference sequence).

This clonotype was seen more than once but under ten times. The chain uses TRBV20-1 and TRBJ2-7; 8 nucleotides align to TRBD1. The CDR3 loop spans 14 amino acids. The germline V gene has CDR1 DFQATT and CDR2 SNEGSKA (reference sequence). V was clipped by 8 bases and J by 4 bases; unmatched bases: 13. CDR3 sequence reads: CSFNDRDRLYEQYF. CDR3 bases: TGCAGTTTTAACGACCGGGACAGGCTGTACGAGCAGTACTTC.

This chain links TRBV28 with TRBJ2-7; tentative D call: TRBD2 (6 bases). Trimming took 3 bases from V and 1 from J, leaving 19 bases between them. CDR1 MDHEN and CDR2 SYDVKM come from the germline V gene. The CDR3 spans 17 residues. The DNA of the CDR3 is TGTGCCAGCAGTTTCTTACCGGAGGGCAGGCTTTCCTACGAGCAGTACTTC. The encoded protein is CASSFLPEGRLSYEQYF.

This chain connects TRBV20-1 to TRBJ2-6; D unresolved. The CDR3 loop spans 15 amino acids. CDR1 and CDR2 (germline): DFQATT, SNEGSKA (reference sequence). V was shortened by 1 base and J by 1 base, with 8 bases between the two germline ends. The CDR3, as DNA: TGCAGTGCTAGAGCCGGTCGATCTGGGGCCAACGTCCTGACTTTC. It encodes CSARAGRSGANVLTF.

This clonotype was observed a handful of times. The gene calls are TRBV21-1 and TRBJ2-3; the D segment call TRBD2 is taken from the table without a DNA check. TRBV21-1 is classified as a pseudogene. This CDR3 spans 17 amino acids. The CDR3 loop is CASSILGTSGLRDTQYF. CDR3 coding DNA: TGTGCCAGCAGCATTTTGGGGACTAGCGGGTTACGAGATACGCAGTATTTT.

This clonotype was counted between two and nine times. CDR3 loop: CASGLGRFGQGNDEQFF. In DNA, the CDR3 is TGTGCTAGTGGTTTGGGTCGATTCGGACAGGGTAACGATGAGCAGTTCTTC. The chain joins TRBV12-5 to TRBJ2-1; 8 positions match TRBD1. Germline CDR1 and CDR2: LGHNT and FRNRAP. This CDR3 has 17 amino acids. V dropped 1 base and J dropped 8; count of bases not matched to a gene: 13.

The rearrangement links TRBV6-2 or TRBV6-3 to TRBJ1-5; D is undetermined. CDR3 length: 14 residues. V lost 2 bases and J lost 6, with 11 bases in between. Germline CDR1 and CDR2: MNHEY and SVGEGT. Here the CDR3 DNA reads TGTGCCAGCAGTTACCTGGGTAACACTCAGCCCCAGCATTTT. Amino acids: CASSYLGNTQPQHF.

This clonotype was observed a handful of times. This sequence joins TRBV4-1 and TRBJ2-5; the D gene is possibly TRBD1 (5 bases). Trimming took 0 bases from V and 1 from J, leaving 15 bases between them. Germline CDR1 is MGHRA and CDR2 is YSYEKL. The CDR3 covers 17 residues. DNA for the CDR3: TGCGCCAGCAGCCAAGATGGGGCAGGGATAGCCCAAGAGACCCAGTACTTC. Residues: CASSQDGAGIAQETQYF.

The chain has TRBV29-1 and TRBJ1-2; no definite D call. Germline CDR1 reads SQVTM; CDR2 reads ANQGSEA. V was shortened by 6 bases and J by 2 bases, with 13 bases between the two germline ends. This CDR3 region has 13 residues. The CDR3 region has the DNA TGCAGCGTGAAAAACGCAACCAACTATGGCTACACCTTC. Its protein is CSVKNATNYGYTF.

This clonotype was seen only a few times. This sequence joins TRBV5-1 and TRBJ1-6; 8 bases fit TRBD1. Germline V gene data show CDR1 as SGHRS and CDR2 as YFSETQ. V trimming: 4 bases; J trimming: 10 bases; junction bases outside the gene matches: 7. This CDR3 contains 14 residues. The CDR3 bases are TGCGCCAGCAGCGCGCAGGGGGCAGGGTCACCCCTCCACTTT. Translated, it gives CASSAQGAGSPLHF.

CDR3 protein: CASSTWTGEELFF. The CDR3 DNA sequence: TGTGCCAGCAGCACGTGGACAGGGGAGGAGCTGTTTTTT. This chain uses TRBV7-2 with TRBJ2-2; TRBD1 matches 9 bases. CDR1 and CDR2 (germline): SGHTA, FQGNSA. With V trimmed by 5 bases and J by 10 bases, 5 bases remained unmatched. The CDR3 extends over 13 amino acids. The whole variable domain, filled in from reference TRBV7-2 and TRBJ2-2, reads GAGVSQSPSNKVTEKGKDVELRCDPISGHTALYWYRQSLGQGLEFLIYFQGNSAPDKSGLPSDRFSAERTGGSVSTLTIQRTQQEDSAVYLCASSTWTGEELFFGEGSRLTVL.

V usage is TRBV12-3 or TRBV12-4 and J usage is TRBJ2-7; 7 bases are shared with TRBD1. J lost 2 bases, V lost 5 bases, and 6 bases had no gene match. There are 14 residues in the CDR3. In DNA, the CDR3 is TGTGCCAGCAGTAGGGGACAGCCGACCTACGAGCAGTACTTC. Translated: CASSRGQPTYEQYF.

This clonotype has more than one count but fewer than ten. The chain is built from TRBV4-3 and TRBJ2-5; D possibly corresponds to TRBD2 (6 bases). CDR3 length: 15 residues. Germline V gives CDR1 LGHNA, CDR2 YSLEER. Trimming pared 0 bases from V and 5 bases from J, leaving 13 bases between. The CDR3 protein is CASSQDWAGRETQYF. The CDR3 DNA reads as TGCGCCAGCAGCCAAGATTGGGCGGGGAGGGAGACCCAGTACTTC.

The chain joins TRBV12-3 or TRBV12-4 to TRBJ1-1; D is unclear. The V gene lost 3 bases and the J gene lost 0 bases, with 8 bases spanning the gap. The CDR3 contains 14 residues. CDR3 bases: TGTGCCAGCAGTTTGCGGAGAATGAACACTGAAGCTTTCTTT. Its translation is CASSLRRMNTEAFF.

This clonotype has just a few counts. The rearrangement links TRBV12-3 or TRBV12-4 to TRBJ2-5; D not resolved. The CDR3 loop spans 12 amino acids. V lost 3 bases and J lost 5, with 7 bases in between. The CDR3: CASSLHGETQYF. The CDR3, as DNA: TGTGCCAGCAGTTTGCACGGGGAGACCCAGTACTTC.

The chain is built from TRBV2 and TRBJ2-5; perhaps TRBD1 as D (6 bases). Trimming left V 7 bases short and J 5 bases short, with 20 bases between. This CDR3 is 15 amino acids long. Per germline, CDR1 SNHLY and CDR2 FYNNEI. The CDR3 nucleotides are TGTGCCAGCAACGAACAGGGTACCCCTGATGAGACCCAGTACTTC. It is translated as CASNEQGTPDETQYF.

This clonotype was picked up many times. The V and J genes are TRBV29-1 and TRBJ2-5; unclear D gene. The length of the CDR3 is 12 residues. V gave up 4 bases and J gave up 1 base, with 7 bases separating them. Per the germline V gene, CDR1 is SQVTM and CDR2 is ANQGSEA. Written as DNA, the CDR3 is TGCAGCGTTGCTCAGCTCCAAGAGACCCAGTACTTC. Translating gives CSVAQLQETQYF.

The V gene is TRBV5-1, the J gene TRBJ2-5, with 13 bases fitting TRBD2. The ends lost 4 bases at V and 5 bases at J; junction bases unmatched: 5. The CDR3 is made up of 15 amino acids. From germline, CDR1 is SGHRS and CDR2 YFSETQ. DNA for the CDR3: TGCGCCAGCAGCCCGGGGACTAGCGGGACGGAGACCCAGTACTTC. This translates into CASSPGTSGTETQYF. Based on the CDR3 plus reference TRBV5-1 and TRBJ2-5, the full variable domain is KAGVTQTPRYLIKTRGQQVTLSCSPISGHRSVSWYQQTPGQGLQFLFEYFSETQRNKGNFPGRFSGRQFSNSRSEMNVSTLELGDSALYLCASSPGTSGTETQYFGPGTRLLVL.

This clonotype was seen only a few times. The V gene is TRBV4-3, the J gene TRBJ2-1; the D gene is possibly TRBD1 (5 bases). This CDR3 has 17 residues. V was shortened by 3 bases and J by 6 bases, with 21 bases between the two germline ends. CDR1 and CDR2 from the germline V gene are LGHNA and YSLEER. The CDR3 bases are TGCGCCAGCAGCCATTCCATCAGGGTCTCCCCGACCAATGAGCAGTTCTTC. It specifies CASSHSIRVSPTNEQFF.

The rearrangement joins TRBV6-5 to TRBJ2-1; D not certain. V lost 2 bases to trimming and J lost 10 bases, with 6 bases between them. CDR1 is MNHEY and CDR2 is SVGAGI in the germline V gene. The CDR3 is made up of 11 amino acids. The CDR3 DNA sequence: TGTGCCAGCAGTTACGGGTGGGAGCAGTTCTTC. Translation: CASSYGWEQFF.

The table lists this clonotype with a few counts. The rearrangement joins TRBV11-2 to TRBJ2-3; D not resolved. This CDR3 is built from 14 residues. Trimming removed 5 bases from V and 4 bases from J, with 13 bases in between. The germline CDR1 and CDR2 sequences are SGHAT and FQNNGV. The CDR3 bases are TGTGCCAGCAGCCCCGGCCTTCCCCCAGATACGCAGTATTTT. Its translation is CASSPGLPPDTQYF.

This clonotype has more than one count but fewer than ten. The chain joins TRBV12-3 or TRBV12-4 to TRBJ2-7; D gene unclear. The V gene lost 3 bases and the J gene lost 2 bases, with 11 bases spanning the gap. The length of the CDR3 is 14 residues. Here the CDR3 DNA reads TGTGCCAGCAGTTTCGGAGCAGATACCTACGAGCAGTACTTC. It encodes CASSFGADTYEQYF.

A few counts support this clonotype. This chain joins TRBV20-1 and TRBJ2-3; D gene unclear. CDR1 is DFQATT, CDR2 SNEGSKA, per germline (reference sequence). V lost 4 bases and J lost 2, with 10 bases in between. This CDR3 is built from 13 residues. The CDR3 sequence: CSANVGNTDTQYF. The CDR3 region has the DNA TGCAGTGCTAATGTGGGAAACACAGATACGCAGTATTTT.

The gene calls are TRBV24-1 and TRBJ1-1, with 7 bases that match TRBD1. Germline V lookup: CDR1 KGHDR, CDR2 SFDVKD. The V and J ends lost 7 bases and 3 bases, in that order; junction bases with no gene match: 7. This CDR3 has 14 amino acids. The CDR3 reads CATRRTGADTEAFF. In nucleotides, the CDR3 is TGTGCCACCAGGAGAACAGGGGCCGACACTGAAGCTTTCTTT.